Below are 20 T cell receptor beta chains sequenced from a single sample in a study of cytomegalovirus exposure and HLA in healthy donors listed by TCRdb under 2017. Library prep was done by the immunoSEQ multiplex PCR assay. A mixture of 60 forward primers for TCR Vbeta segments and 13 reverse primers for TCR Jbeta segments was used in the multiplex PCR. This is the immuneACCESS table as TCRdb keeps it, with only in-frame sequences that have V and J called. A part of the clones is gone; compared with another copy, unresolved V genes explain less than half, and the rest is unexplained. The sample table lists fewer than 150,000 clones, 60% to 85% of them with a count of one. 2.5% to 3.5% of the sample lies in the top ten. Sample: PBMCs. Receptors originate from a male donor in good health and CMV-seronegative.

The chain joins TRBV18 to TRBJ2-5; D call uncertain. V was shortened by 0 bases and J by 2 bases, with 7 bases between the two germline ends. This CDR3 contains 14 residues. The germline V gene has CDR1 KGHSH and CDR2 LQKENI. The CDR3 coding sequence is TGTGCCAGCTCACCACCCAACCTACAAGAGACCCAGTACTTC. Its protein product is CASSPPNLQETQYF.

This clone was seen more than once but under ten times. The chain combines TRBV6-6 with TRBJ2-7, with 12 bases identical to TRBD2. Germline CDR1 and CDR2: MNHNY and SVGAGI (reference sequence). V shed 6 bases, J shed 4 bases, and the junction held 7 bases outside the gene matches. The CDR3 length is 15 residues. DNA of the CDR3: TGTGCCAGCAGACCCGGACTAGCGGGGTTATACGAGCAGTACTTC. Amino acids: CASRPGLAGLYEQYF.

The chain uses TRBV7-2 and TRBJ1-2; 7 nucleotides agree with TRBD1. V lost 5 bases and J lost 5; bases outside the gene matches: 5. CDR1 is SGHTA and CDR2 is FQGNSA in the germline V gene. The CDR3 is 13 amino acids. Here the CDR3 DNA reads TGTGCCAGCAGCCAGGGACAGCGATATGGCTACACCTTC. Protein product: CASSQGQRYGYTF.

V is TRBV7-9 and J is TRBJ1-2; TRBD1 might be the D (5 bases). Germline CDR1 and CDR2: SEHNR and FQNEAQ (reference sequence). The CDR3 runs 13 residues. V lost 4 bases and J 7 bases, leaving 13 bases between the germline ends. The CDR3 coding sequence is TGTGCCAGCAGCTCTTTCCGGAGGGGTGGCTACACCTTC. Amino acid sequence: CASSSFRRGGYTF.

This clone appeared once. In the same sample, other DNA sequences code for this CDR3. V and J are TRBV7-6 and TRBJ2-7, with 7 positions matching TRBD1. V trimming: 0 bases; J trimming: 4 bases; junction bases outside the gene matches: 3. Germline CDR1 is SGHVS and CDR2 is FNYEAQ. The CDR3 has 14 residues. CDR3 coding DNA: TGTGCCAGCAGCTTAGCGGCAGGGGGATACGAGCAGTACTTC. The encoded protein is CASSLAAGGYEQYF.

This clone came up once. CDR3 DNA sequence: TGTGCCAGCAGCCAAGGAAGCGTAACACAGTGGGGAGGTGAAAAACTGTTTTTT. Its protein product is CASSQGSVTQWGGEKLFF. J is TRBJ1-4 and V is TRBV4-2; D call uncertain. The CDR3 is made up of 18 amino acids. The germline V and J ends were trimmed by 1 base and 7 bases, with 22 bases remaining between them. The germline V gene has CDR1 LGHNA and CDR2 YNFKEQ.

The chain links TRBV5-1 to TRBJ2-7; a possible D gene is TRBD1 (5 bases). The CDR3 totals 14 residues. Germline-derived CDR1 and CDR2 are SGHRS and YFSETQ. With 4 bases removed from V and 2 bases from J, the gap between germline ends came to 13 bases. CDR3 loop: CASSQDTKTYEQYF. The CDR3 coding sequence is TGCGCCAGCAGCCAGGACACTAAAACCTACGAGCAGTACTTC. The full variable domain, its missing parts supplied by reference TRBV5-1 and TRBJ2-7, is KAGVTQTPRYLIKTRGQQVTLSCSPISGHRSVSWYQQTPGQGLQFLFEYFSETQRNKGNFPGRFSGRQFSNSRSEMNVSTLELGDSALYLCASSQDTKTYEQYFGPGTRLTVT.

The rearrangement joins TRBV5-4 to TRBJ2-3, with 7 bases that match TRBD2. Germline CDR1 is SGHNT and CDR2 is YYREEE (reference sequence). The CDR3 contains 15 residues. The V gene end was trimmed by 7 bases and the J gene end by 2 bases; junction bases not matched to a gene: 10. CDR3 DNA sequence: TGTGCCAGCCGCCCCGCTAGCGGTAACACAGATACGCAGTATTTT. It specifies CASRPASGNTDTQYF.

The DNA for the CDR3 is TGTGCCAGCAGCCAAGATTTTCAGGGAGGCACTGAAGCTTTCTTT. It codes for CASSQDFQGGTEAFF. The chain joins TRBV4-2 to TRBJ1-1; possible D gene TRBD1, 5 bases. CDR1 and CDR2 (germline): LGHNA, YNFKEQ. V lost 0 bases, J lost 4 bases, and 12 bases lay in between. The CDR3 is 15 amino acids.

The chain uses TRBV7-8 and TRBJ1-2; the D gene is possibly TRBD1 (6 bases). CDR1 is SGHVS and CDR2 is FQNEAQ in the germline V gene. The CDR3 length is 13 residues. V was cut by 1 base and J by 4 bases, with 7 bases left in between. The DNA of the CDR3 is TGTGCCAGCAGCTTAGTCAGGGGCTATGGCTACACCTTC. Translating it yields CASSLVRGYGYTF.

In the case of this clone: Other nucleotide sequences in the sample specify the same CDR3. V is TRBV27 and J is TRBJ1-1, with TRBD1 as a possible D gene (5 bases). CDR1 is MNHEY, CDR2 SMNVEV, per germline (reference sequence). Trimming removed 2 bases from V and 4 bases from J, with 8 bases in between. The CDR3 is 13 amino acids. Here the CDR3 reads CASSLGAPTEAFF. CDR3 DNA sequence: TGTGCCAGCAGTTTAGGGGCCCCCACTGAAGCTTTCTTT.

This clone has only a few counts. CDR3 DNA: TGCGCCAGCAGCTTGGCTAGGACAGGGTCCCAAGAGACCCAGTACTTC. It codes for CASSLARTGSQETQYF. The chain carries TRBV5-1 and TRBJ2-5; 8 bases fit TRBD1. Germline CDR1 is SGHRS and CDR2 is YFSETQ. Trimming took 0 bases from V and 1 from J; bases not matched to a gene: 5. The CDR3 consists of 16 residues. Using reference TRBV5-1 and TRBJ2-5 for the parts outside the CDR3, the full variable domain is KAGVTQTPRYLIKTRGQQVTLSCSPISGHRSVSWYQQTPGQGLQFLFEYFSETQRNKGNFPGRFSGRQFSNSRSEMNVSTLELGDSALYLCASSLARTGSQETQYFGPGTRLLVL.

The chain couples TRBV2 to TRBJ1-1; the match to TRBD1 covers 10 bases. Trimming cost V 6 bases and J 0 bases; bases outside gene matches: 10. The CDR3 is 17 amino acids. Germline V gene data show CDR1 as SNHLY and CDR2 as FYNNEI. The CDR3 nucleotides are TGTGCCAGCAGCGGATTGACAGGGGGCTTATTGAACACTGAAGCTTTCTTT. Residues: CASSGLTGGLLNTEAFF.

The rearrangement links TRBV5-1 to TRBJ1-4; 8 bases line up with TRBD1. Germline V gives CDR1 SGHRS, CDR2 YFSETQ. V was pared by 6 bases and J by 6 bases, with 10 bases of the junction left unmatched. The CDR3 has 15 amino acids. The DNA for the CDR3 is TGCGCCAGCACACCTCAGGGGGCGCGCGATGAAAAACTGTTTTTT. Its translation is CASTPQGARDEKLFF.

This sequence joins TRBV13 and TRBJ1-2; D possibly corresponds to TRBD1 (6 bases). Germline CDR1 reads PRHDT; CDR2 reads FYEKMQ (reference sequence). Trimming removed 2 bases at V and 8 bases at J, with 15 bases between. This CDR3 contains 14 residues. The CDR3: CASSLSQGWVGYTF. CDR3 sequence (DNA): TGTGCCAGCAGCTTAAGTCAGGGGTGGGTCGGCTACACCTTC.

The V and J genes are TRBV21-1 and TRBJ1-1; no DNA check was done on the table's D call, TRBD1. TRBV21-1 is a pseudogene segment. The CDR3 extends over 15 amino acids. The CDR3 is CASPFLGTGPSEAFF. The CDR3 DNA is TGTGCCAGCCCTTTCCTCGGAACAGGGCCGTCTGAAGCTTTCTTT.

This clone was seen only a few times. This chain connects TRBV6-6 to TRBJ1-3; D is unclear. The germline V and J ends were trimmed by 4 bases and 0 bases, with 13 bases remaining between them. CDR1 is MNHNY and CDR2 is SVGAGI in the germline V gene (reference sequence). The CDR3 covers 16 residues. The CDR3 DNA sequence: TGTGCCAGCAGTTGGCTAGACGGTGGCTCTGGAAACACCATATATTTT. Its translation: CASSWLDGGSGNTIYF.

The chain has TRBV5-4 and TRBJ2-3; 8 bases map to TRBD2. The length of the CDR3 is 15 residues. Germline V gene sequence: CDR1 SGHNT, CDR2 YYREEE (reference sequence). V shed 4 bases, J shed 2 bases, and the junction held 6 bases outside the gene matches. The CDR3 nucleotides are TGTGCCAGCAGCCAAGCGGGGGTCCCCACAGATACGCAGTATTTT. This sequence encodes CASSQAGVPTDTQYF.

The rearrangement uses TRBV7-9 and TRBJ1-1; D may be TRBD1 (6 bases). Per germline, CDR1 SEHNR and CDR2 FQNEAQ (reference sequence). V lost 1 base and J lost 0, with 9 bases in between. The CDR3 contains 15 residues. CDR3 sequence: CASSLGTEVNTEAFF. In nucleotides, the CDR3 is TGTGCCAGCAGCTTAGGGACAGAAGTGAACACTGAAGCTTTCTTT.

V gene TRBV29-1 combines with J gene TRBJ2-3, with TRBD1 matching over 9 bases. From germline, CDR1 is SQVTM and CDR2 ANQGSEA. V gave up 7 bases and J gave up 5 bases; unmatched junction bases: 4. The CDR3 has 12 residues. The CDR3 sequence: CSADRGLDTQYF. The CDR3 region has the DNA TGCAGCGCGGACAGGGGATTAGATACGCAGTATTTT.